The 23 T cell receptor beta chains presented below share a single source sample, sequenced in a study of blood T cell repertoires in COVID-19 (TCRdb year 2020). Library creation used the immunoSEQ multiplex PCR assay. Sourced from immuneACCESS, this table was stored by TCRdb with only in-frame sequences that have V and J called. A share of the clones is absent; for the studies checked, an unresolved V gene accounts for under half, and the remainder has no known explanation. The sample contains some 100,000 clones, approximately 80% of them found a single time. 9.5% to 13% of the sample belongs to the ten largest clones. The sequenced material came from peripheral blood. These receptors all stem from a woman in her 70s with acute or convalescent COVID-19.

This clone occurred a few times. This chain connects TRBV2 to TRBJ1-3, with a tentative D call TRBD1 (5 bases). Trimming took 6 bases from V and 0 from J, leaving 9 bases between them. This CDR3 is built from 14 residues. Germline assignment: CDR1 SNHLY and CDR2 FYNNEI. The DNA for the CDR3 is TGTGCCAGCAGGGGGCCTGTCTCTGGAAACACCATATATTTT. Its translation: CASRGPVSGNTIYF.

This clone was seen a handful of times. The rearrangement joins TRBV6-5 to TRBJ2-7, with a weak D call TRBD1 (5 bases). This CDR3 region has 15 residues. Per germline, CDR1 MNHEY and CDR2 SVGAGI. The V and J ends lost 7 bases and 4 bases respectively, with 20 bases between them. The CDR3: CASTFVGRESYEQYF. CDR3 DNA: TGTGCCAGCACCTTCGTGGGGCGAGAGAGTTACGAGCAGTACTTC.

The rearrangement joins TRBV6-5 to TRBJ1-4; tentatively, D is TRBD1 (6 bases). This CDR3 is built from 13 residues. The V end was cut by 8 bases, the J end by 6 bases, with 13 bases between. The germline V gene has CDR1 MNHEY and CDR2 SVGAGI. The CDR3, as DNA: TGTGCCAGCGTCGGGGGGCGGGATGAAAAACTGTTTTTT. It translates to CASVGGRDEKLFF.

The rearrangement links TRBV12-5 to TRBJ1-6; 7 bases match TRBD1. The trim removed 5 bases at V and 14 bases at J, leaving 9 bases unmatched. CDR1 is LGHNT and CDR2 is FRNRAP in the germline V gene. This CDR3 has 13 residues. CDR3: CASGPGTEVTLHF. The CDR3 DNA reads TGTGCTAGTGGTCCCGGGACAGAAGTCACCCTCCACTTT.

The rearrangement joins TRBV6-1 to TRBJ1-5; D not resolved. CDR3 length: 16 amino acids. V lost 2 bases and J lost 1, with 12 bases in between. The germline CDR1 and CDR2 sequences are MNHNS and SASEGT. CDR3 in amino acids: CASSENGQLSNQPQHF. The CDR3 nucleotides read TGTGCCAGCAGTGAAAATGGTCAACTCAGCAATCAGCCCCAGCATTTT.

The genes are TRBV20-1 and TRBJ1-3; D is unclear. This CDR3 region has 10 residues. CDR1 is DFQATT and CDR2 is SNEGSKA in the germline V gene (reference sequence). With 5 bases removed from V and 9 bases from J, the gap between germline ends came to 8 bases. In DNA form, the CDR3 reads TGCAGTGCTGCCCTAGGCACCATATATTTT. Its translation: CSAALGTIYF.

The rearrangement uses TRBV19 and TRBJ2-4, with TRBD1 matching 9 bases. Trimming at V came to 6 bases and at J to 7 bases, leaving 10 bases not matched to a gene. In germline, CDR1 is LNHDA, CDR2 SQIVND (reference sequence). The CDR3 runs 15 residues. CDR3: CASRRTTGGANIQYF. As DNA, the CDR3 is TGTGCCAGTAGGCGAACGACAGGGGGTGCCAACATTCAGTACTTC.

The rearrangement links TRBV6-1 to TRBJ1-2; D not resolved. This CDR3 has 16 amino acids. V was trimmed by 3 bases and J by 4 bases, leaving 18 bases between them. Looked up from germline, CDR1 is MNHNS and CDR2 is SASEGT. CDR3 sequence (DNA): TGTGCCAGCAGTGAGACTGGCCTTGGCCTCGCCTATGGCTACACCTTC. Translating gives CASSETGLGLAYGYTF.

This clone turned up a few times. The chain combines TRBV19 with TRBJ1-1; a weak D match, TRBD1 (6 bases). V was cut by 4 bases and J by 1 base, with 10 bases left in between. CDR3 length: 14 amino acids. Per the germline V gene, CDR1 is LNHDA and CDR2 is SQIVND (reference sequence). CDR3 in amino acids: CASSNAGANTEAFF. CDR3 nucleotide sequence: TGTGCCAGTAGTAACGCGGGGGCGAACACTGAAGCTTTCTTT. The full variable domain, with the rest looked up from reference TRBV19 and TRBJ1-1, is DGGITQSPKYLFRKEGQNVTLSCEQNLNHDAMYWYRQDPGQGLRLIYYSQIVNDFQKGDIAEGYSVSREKKESFPLTVTSAQKNPTAFYLCASSNAGANTEAFFGQGTRLTVV.

V gene TRBV21-1 combines with J gene TRBJ2-7; the table's TRBD1 call for D was not verified on the DNA. TRBV21-1 is a pseudogene segment. This CDR3 region has 15 residues. The CDR3 sequence: CASSNLGQGCYEQYF. As DNA, the CDR3 is TGTGCCAGCAGCAACCTGGGACAGGGGTGCTACGAGCAGTACTTC.

V gene TRBV28 combines with J gene TRBJ2-3, with no clear D. The V end lost 4 bases, the J end lost 2 bases, and 4 bases lay between the germline ends. Germline CDR1 MDHEN, CDR2 SYDVKM. This CDR3 is built from 12 residues. Here the CDR3 DNA reads TGTGCCAGCAGTTCCTACACAGATACGCAGTATTTT. Translated, it gives CASSSYTDTQYF.

The chain joins TRBV7-9 to TRBJ2-7; D is possibly TRBD2 (6 bases). CDR1 and CDR2 from the germline V gene are SEHNR and FQNEAQ (reference sequence). The CDR3 contains 14 residues. The V and J ends lost 5 bases and 9 bases respectively, with 20 bases between them. The CDR3 here is CASSLGSGQMGQYV. The CDR3 nucleotides are TGTGCCAGCAGCCTCGGAAGCGGGCAGATGGGGCAGTACGTC.

This clone was counted once. This chain uses TRBV6-5 with TRBJ1-2; no definite D call. From germline, CDR1 is MNHEY and CDR2 SVGAGI. V was pared by 6 bases and J by 7 bases, with 15 bases between. This CDR3 has 13 residues. CDR3 sequence (DNA): TGTGCCAGCAGGAGAGAGTTAACTATTGGCTACACCTTC. Translated, it gives CASRRELTIGYTF.

CDR3 region: CASSQHRTSNSPLHF. The CDR3 region has the DNA TGTGCCAGCAGCCAGCACCGGACTTCTAATTCACCCCTCCACTTT. J is TRBJ1-6 and V is TRBV21-1. TRBV21-1 is a recognized pseudogene. This CDR3 has 15 amino acids.

V is TRBV10-3 and J is TRBJ1-1; D unresolved. Germline V lookup: CDR1 ENHRY, CDR2 SYGVKD. Trimming removed 1 base from V and 8 bases from J, with 5 bases in between. This CDR3 contains 11 residues. The CDR3 DNA sequence: TGTGCCATCAGTGAGTTTAGCGAAGCTTTCTTT. It yields the protein CAISEFSEAFF.

V usage is TRBV5-1 and J usage is TRBJ1-1; the D is unclear. CDR1 and CDR2 from the germline V gene are SGHRS and YFSETQ. This CDR3 spans 13 amino acids. V dropped 0 bases and J dropped 3 bases, with 6 bases sitting between them. Written as DNA, the CDR3 is TGCGCCAGCAGCTTGGAACGGGACACTGAAGCTTTCTTT. Translated, it gives CASSLERDTEAFF.

A word on this clone: The junction and the germline gene differ at one end; a read error may be behind it. V gene TRBV7-6 combines with J gene TRBJ1-1; TRBD1 might be the D (6 bases). The CDR3 extends over 15 amino acids. CDR1 and CDR2 (germline): SGHVS, FNYEAQ. The CDR3 reads CASTLQPQGKTEAFF. In DNA form, the CDR3 reads TGTGCCAGCACCTTACAACCTCAGGGGAAAACTGAAGCTTTCTTT.

V usage is TRBV19 and J usage is TRBJ1-1; 7 nucleotides line up with TRBD1. CDR3 size: 14 residues. V lost 7 bases and J lost 2; bases outside the gene matches: 7. The V gene's germline CDR1 is LNHDA and CDR2 SQIVND (reference sequence). This CDR3 reads CASNAGGRNTEAFF. The CDR3 DNA reads as TGTGCCAGTAACGCAGGGGGACGCAACACTGAAGCTTTCTTT.

This clone has just a few counts. The V call is TRBV2, the J call TRBJ2-7, with 11 positions matching TRBD2. Unmatched junction bases numbered 6, after V lost 7 bases and J lost 7 bases. This CDR3 has 13 amino acids. Per germline, CDR1 SNHLY and CDR2 FYNNEI. The CDR3 reads CASIRLAGREQYF. The CDR3 DNA is TGTGCCAGCATACGACTAGCGGGGCGTGAGCAGTACTTC.

The chain employs TRBV2 and TRBJ1-3, with 7 bases identical to TRBD1. CDR3 length: 14 amino acids. Germline CDR1 reads SNHLY; CDR2 reads FYNNEI. Trimming at V came to 10 bases and at J to 5 bases, leaving 11 bases not matched to a gene. The CDR3 bases are TGTGCCATCTCGTACCGGGACAGACGAAACACCATATATTTT. This gives the protein CAISYRDRRNTIYF.

This chain links TRBV11-1 with TRBJ2-5; 9 bases line up with TRBD2. This CDR3 is built from 15 residues. V was pared by 3 bases and J by 5 bases, with 7 bases of the junction left unmatched. Germline V CDR1 and CDR2: SGHAT, FQDESV (reference sequence). The CDR3 coding sequence is TGTGCCAGCAGCTTGCGCGGGGGGGTGGGTGAGACCCAGTACTTC. Translation gives CASSLRGGVGETQYF.

The chain employs TRBV5-6 and TRBJ2-7; unclear D gene. Germline CDR1 reads SGHDT; CDR2 reads YYEEEE. V was clipped by 0 bases and J by 1 base, with 8 bases between them. The CDR3 runs to 14 residues. DNA for the CDR3: TGTGCCAGCAGCTTGGACAGTCAGTCCTACGAGCAGTACTTC. Its translation is CASSLDSQSYEQYF.

This chain links TRBV9 with TRBJ1-2; the match to TRBD1 covers 7 bases. The CDR3 covers 15 residues. Per germline, CDR1 SGDLS and CDR2 YYNGEE. The V gene end was trimmed by 4 bases and the J gene end by 5 bases; junction bases not matched to a gene: 11. This CDR3 is CASSPPTGTVYGYTF. In nucleotides, the CDR3 is TGTGCCAGCAGCCCACCAACCGGGACAGTGTATGGCTACACCTTC.